This section outlines one T cell receptor (beta chain) sequence together with its context. The data originate from a study of cytomegalovirus exposure and HLA in healthy donors. The CDR3 is 13 residues long. V was shortened by 3 bases and J by 3 bases, with 7 bases between the two germline ends. Germline V gene sequence: CDR1 LNHNV, CDR2 YYDKDF (reference sequence). Clones were read by immunoSEQ multiplex PCR, and TCRdb kept only the in-frame ones, dropping some. The profile covers 300,000 to 400,000 clones, with 80% to 90% appearing a single time and roughly 0.8% taken by the ten largest. The sequence derives from a woman aged 18-29 years in good health and CMV-seronegative. V and J are TRBV15 and TRBJ2-3, with D possibly being TRBD2 (5 bases). Sequencing was done on a sample of PBMCs. The CDR3 is CATSRERTDTQYF. In nucleotides, the CDR3 is TGTGCCACCAGCAGGGAGCGGACAGATACGCAGTATTTT.